The 28 T cell receptor beta chains below were found in one sample sequenced in a study of blood T cell repertoires in COVID-19. Sequenced by immunoSEQ multiplex PCR; TCRdb stores in-frame clones only, minus some. The sample has approximately 200,000 clones, approximately 81% seen once; the top ten hold around 1%. Sequenced: peripheral blood. The receptors were gathered from a man in his forties with acute or convalescent COVID-19.

The sample holds one count of this clone. CDR3 bases: TGTGCCAGCAGCCCGTCGACAGGGGTTGGCTATGGCTACACCTTC. It is translated as CASSPSTGVGYGYTF. The chain joins TRBV7-9 to TRBJ1-2; 8 bases match TRBD1. The germline gives CDR1 SEHNR, CDR2 FQNEAQ (reference sequence). This CDR3 region has 15 residues. The junction had 9 bases not matched to a gene; V was cut back by 5 bases and J by 4 bases.

The chain employs TRBV18 and TRBJ1-5, with TRBD1 as a possible D gene (5 bases). With 3 bases removed from V and 9 bases from J, the gap between germline ends came to 18 bases. The CDR3 is made up of 15 amino acids. Germline CDR1 and CDR2: KGHSH and LQKENI. This CDR3 is CASSPVNLGGWPQHF. The DNA for the CDR3 is TGTGCCAGCTCACCTGTAAACCTGGGGGGGTGGCCCCAGCATTTT.

The rearrangement links TRBV6-5 to TRBJ2-7, with D possibly TRBD1 on 5 matching bases. Trimming pared 2 bases from V and 4 bases from J, leaving 9 bases between. The germline V gene encodes CDR1 MNHEY and CDR2 SVGAGI. The length of the CDR3 is 13 residues. The CDR3 is CASSYDRNYEQYF. CDR3 bases: TGTGCCAGCAGTTACGACAGAAATTACGAGCAGTACTTC.

The rearrangement joins TRBV6-2 or TRBV6-3 to TRBJ1-1; D ambiguous. The CDR3 has 14 residues. Per germline, CDR1 MNHEY and CDR2 SVGEGT. With 2 bases removed from V and 1 base from J, the gap between germline ends came to 8 bases. The DNA for the CDR3 is TGTGCCAGCAGTTACCCGGGTCAGAACACTGAAGCTTTCTTT. Translated, it gives CASSYPGQNTEAFF.

CDR3: CASSLFTSGSSYEQYF. The CDR3 bases are TGTGCCAGCAGCCTGTTTACTAGCGGGAGCTCCTACGAGCAGTACTTC. The rearrangement joins TRBV5-6 to TRBJ2-7; 11 bases agree with TRBD2. Per the germline V gene, CDR1 is SGHDT and CDR2 is YYEEEE. The junction had 6 bases not matched to a gene; V was cut back by 4 bases and J by 0 bases. The CDR3 consists of 16 residues.

The rearrangement uses TRBV5-1 and TRBJ1-2; 7 nucleotides agree with TRBD1. From germline, CDR1 is SGHRS and CDR2 YFSETQ. Trimming at V came to 0 bases and at J to 8 bases, leaving 13 bases not matched to a gene. The CDR3 has 16 residues. The CDR3 coding sequence is TGCGCCAGCAGCTTGGCGGCACAGGGGACGAGTCGCGGCTACACCTTC. Residues: CASSLAAQGTSRGYTF.

This clone was detected once. The genes are TRBV3-1 (or the pseudogene TRBV3-2) and TRBJ2-1, with 7 bases lining up with TRBD2. The germline V gene has CDR1 LGHDT and CDR2 YNNKEL (reference sequence). V was pared by 3 bases and J by 4 bases, with 15 bases of the junction left unmatched. The CDR3 sequence is 18 residues long. The CDR3 region is CASSHVRGQGGGYNEQFF. CDR3 sequence (DNA): TGTGCCAGCAGCCACGTGAGAGGGCAGGGCGGGGGTTACAATGAGCAGTTCTTC.

V and J are TRBV4-1 and TRBJ1-2; 7 bases fit TRBD1. The CDR3 sequence is 15 residues long. Germline values: CDR1 MGHRA, CDR2 YSYEKL. V was pared by 5 bases and J by 3 bases, with 9 bases of the junction left unmatched. CDR3 in amino acids: CASSSIAGGDYGYTF. The CDR3 DNA reads TGCGCCAGCAGCTCTATTGCAGGGGGTGACTATGGCTACACCTTC.

The chain has TRBV5-4 and TRBJ1-2, with unresolved D. The germline V gene encodes CDR1 SGHNT and CDR2 YYREEE (reference sequence). The CDR3 consists of 15 residues. V was clipped by 3 bases and J by 7 bases, with 19 bases between them. The CDR3 region has the DNA TGTGCCAGCAGCTACCCGGGGAGGGATACGCGTGGCTACACCTTC. Its translation: CASSYPGRDTRGYTF.

The chain combines TRBV12-3 or TRBV12-4 with TRBJ1-4; 9 bases are a match to TRBD1. This CDR3 has 13 residues. J gave up 10 bases and V 6 bases, and 6 bases lay outside the gene matches. CDR3 coding DNA: TGTGCCAGCAGCCTGGGACAGGGTGTAAAACTGTTTTTT. Translation gives CASSLGQGVKLFF.

The chain uses TRBV5-6 and TRBJ2-3; D may be TRBD1 (5 bases). V was clipped by 4 bases and J by 0 bases, with 12 bases between them. Germline V gene sequence: CDR1 SGHDT, CDR2 YYEEEE. The CDR3 covers 15 residues. The CDR3 loop reads CASSIGAGSTDTQYF. In DNA form, the CDR3 reads TGTGCCAGCAGCATAGGGGCAGGGAGCACAGATACGCAGTATTTT.

This chain joins TRBV28 and TRBJ1-5; 9 positions match TRBD1. Unmatched junction bases numbered 4, after V lost 3 bases and J lost 7 bases. Germline V gives CDR1 MDHEN, CDR2 SYDVKM. CDR3 length: 14 amino acids. CDR3 sequence: CASSLDRGRQPQHF. The CDR3 nucleotides are TGTGCCAGCAGTTTGGACAGGGGAAGGCAGCCCCAGCATTTT.

The genes are TRBV27 and TRBJ1-6, with TRBD1 identical over 7 bases. The CDR3 totals 14 residues. Germline loops: CDR1 MNHEY, CDR2 SMNVEV (reference sequence). V lost 4 bases to trimming and J lost 10 bases; unmatched junction nucleotides: 7. The CDR3 loop is CASSSWDSSSPLHF. The CDR3 DNA reads TGTGCCAGCAGTTCATGGGACAGCTCATCACCCCTCCACTTT.

This chain uses TRBV5-6 with TRBJ2-5, with a possible D match to TRBD2 (5 bases). Germline V gene data show CDR1 as SGHDT and CDR2 as YYEEEE. The CDR3 loop spans 15 amino acids. V was pared by 6 bases and J by 3 bases, with 18 bases between. Here the CDR3 DNA reads TGTGCCAGCACCTTAAACGTACGGGGAGAAGAGACCCAGTACTTC. Translation gives CASTLNVRGEETQYF.

The rearrangement joins TRBV12-5 to TRBJ1-1; 7 positions match TRBD1. The CDR3 extends over 14 amino acids. Looked up from germline, CDR1 is LGHNT and CDR2 is FRNRAP. The ends lost 7 bases at V and 4 bases at J; junction bases unmatched: 9. This CDR3 reads CASAFTGVATEAFF. The CDR3 region has the DNA TGTGCTAGTGCCTTCACAGGGGTCGCCACTGAAGCTTTCTTT.

The gene calls are TRBV5-8 and TRBJ2-6; 9 nucleotides align to TRBD1. The CDR3 runs 17 residues. The V and J ends lost 1 base and 4 bases, in that order; junction bases with no gene match: 6. Germline lookup yields CDR1 SGHTS and CDR2 YDEGEE. CDR3 nucleotides: TGTGCCAGCAGCTTGACAGGGGGCGCATGGGGGGCCAACGTCCTGACTTTC. Its translation: CASSLTGGAWGANVLTF.

This clone is a singleton in its sample. The chain joins TRBV9 to TRBJ2-7; 7 bases are a match to TRBD2. The CDR3 consists of 14 residues. Germline values: CDR1 SGDLS, CDR2 YYNGEE. The V and J ends lost 0 bases and 0 bases, in that order; junction bases with no gene match: 0. CDR3 amino acids: CASSVASGSYEQYF. Here the CDR3 DNA reads TGTGCCAGCAGCGTAGCTAGCGGCTCCTACGAGCAGTACTTC.

The V gene is TRBV9, the J gene TRBJ2-2; D unclear. The CDR3 covers 15 residues. Germline CDR1 SGDLS, CDR2 YYNGEE. V lost 0 bases, J lost 1 base, and 7 bases lay in between. The CDR3 spells CASSVVTGNTGELFF. Here the CDR3 DNA reads TGTGCCAGCAGCGTAGTTACGGGGAACACCGGGGAGCTGTTTTTT.

This chain joins TRBV5-1 and TRBJ1-2; the D is unclear. Germline values: CDR1 SGHRS, CDR2 YFSETQ. The V and J ends lost 1 base and 3 bases respectively, with 10 bases between them. The CDR3 loop spans 14 amino acids. This chain's CDR3 is CASSLWADDYGYTF. CDR3 coding DNA: TGCGCCAGCAGCTTGTGGGCAGATGACTATGGCTACACCTTC.

The chain joins TRBV19 to TRBJ2-1; TRBD2 aligns across 15 bases. Germline CDR1 and CDR2: LNHDA and SQIVND (reference sequence). The CDR3 sequence is 16 residues long. With V trimmed by 5 bases and J by 3 bases, 2 bases remained unmatched. The CDR3 loop reads CASSRTSGGVYNEQFF. CDR3 nucleotides: TGTGCCAGTAGTCGGACTAGCGGGGGGGTCTACAATGAGCAGTTCTTC.

This clone was detected a few times. V gene TRBV19 combines with J gene TRBJ1-4; 8 bases align to TRBD1. This CDR3 contains 14 residues. The trim removed 6 bases at V and 8 bases at J, leaving 8 bases unmatched. Germline lookup yields CDR1 LNHDA and CDR2 SQIVND (reference sequence). CDR3 sequence: CASSRTGFGEKLFF. The CDR3 nucleotides read TGTGCCAGTAGCAGGACAGGGTTTGGCGAAAAACTGTTTTTT.

The chain is built from TRBV5-1 and TRBJ2-5, with 7 bases matching TRBD2. CDR3 size: 15 residues. CDR1 is SGHRS, CDR2 YFSETQ, per germline. V trimming: 4 bases; J trimming: 4 bases; junction bases outside the gene matches: 10. CDR3 in amino acids: CASSTGTNPSETQYF. CDR3 coding DNA: TGCGCCAGCAGCACGGGGACTAACCCCTCAGAGACCCAGTACTTC.

The V gene is TRBV6-5, the J gene TRBJ1-1; D may be TRBD1 (5 bases). CDR3 size: 11 residues. The germline gives CDR1 MNHEY, CDR2 SVGAGI. V was pared by 6 bases and J by 10 bases, with 12 bases between. In DNA form, the CDR3 reads TGTGCCAGCAGAGCAACAGGTGGAGCTTTCTTT. It codes for CASRATGGAFF.

The chain joins TRBV20-1 to TRBJ2-5; 11 bases are a match to TRBD1. The CDR3 extends over 16 amino acids. After removal of 3 bases from V and 5 bases from J, the junction contained 11 bases not matched to a gene. Germline V gene data show CDR1 as DFQATT and CDR2 as SNEGSKA (reference sequence). CDR3 region: CSASPFLGTGGETQYF. CDR3 nucleotides: TGCAGTGCTAGTCCGTTTCTCGGGACAGGGGGGGAGACCCAGTACTTC.

On this clone itself: The junction departs from the called germline gene at one end, perhaps through a read error. This chain joins TRBV19 and TRBJ1-2; TRBD1 matches at 12 bases. In germline, CDR1 is LNHDA, CDR2 SQIVND (reference sequence). CDR3 size: 14 residues. The CDR3 nucleotides are TGTGCCAGTAGTCCTCGGGACAGGGGGCCTGGCCACACCTTC. This encodes CASSPRDRGPGHTF.

The rearrangement joins TRBV6-5 to TRBJ1-3, with 7 bases identical to TRBD1. Trimming took 4 bases from V and 0 from J; bases not matched to a gene: 6. Germline assignment: CDR1 MNHEY and CDR2 SVGAGI. The CDR3 is 16 residues long. Here the CDR3 DNA reads TGTGCCAGCAGTTCGGGACAGCTTAGCTCTGGAAACACCATATATTTT. Translation gives CASSSGQLSSGNTIYF.

The J gene is TRBJ2-3, the V gene TRBV28, with 8 bases identical to TRBD2. V was pared by 3 bases and J by 2 bases, with 7 bases of the junction left unmatched. The CDR3 contains 16 residues. Germline V CDR1 and CDR2: MDHEN, SYDVKM. The chain's CDR3 is CASSFPRGGFTDTQYF. For the CDR3, the DNA is TGTGCCAGCAGTTTCCCTCGGGGGGGATTCACAGATACGCAGTATTTT.

The CDR3 loop reads CASSQERAYEQYF. Written as DNA, the CDR3 is TGCGCCAGCAGCCAAGAGCGCGCCTACGAGCAGTACTTC. This rearrangement joins TRBV4-1 to TRBJ2-7; D is ambiguous. The length of the CDR3 is 13 residues. Germline V gene lookup returns CDR1 MGHRA and CDR2 YSYEKL. Trimming removed 0 bases at V and 2 bases at J, with 5 bases between.